One sample yielded the 25 T cell receptor beta chains listed below, sequenced in a study of beta chain features in type 1 diabetes. Expressed TCRB transcripts got sequenced, as all isolated RNA was reverse transcribed. Produced via immunoSEQ multiplex PCR; TCRdb's table is partial and in-frame only. The table shows 900,000 or so clones, with around a sixth occurring only once. Input material: naive CD4+ T cells from blood. The receptor source for this set is a young woman in good health.

V gene TRBV19 combines with J gene TRBJ1-1, with a possible D match to TRBD1 (6 bases). CDR1 and CDR2 (germline): LNHDA, SQIVND (reference sequence). With 5 bases removed from V and 0 bases from J, the gap between germline ends came to 10 bases. The CDR3 runs to 14 residues. CDR3 in DNA: TGTGCCAGTAGTGCCGGACAGATGAACACTGAAGCTTTCTTT. It translates to CASSAGQMNTEAFF.

This clone was observed a few times. CDR3 nucleotide sequence: TGTGCCAGCAGCTTTACCCGGGACACTGAAGCTTTCTTT. This codes for CASSFTRDTEAFF. The rearrangement joins TRBV11-3 to TRBJ1-1; D is ambiguous. V gave up 3 bases and J gave up 3 bases, with 8 bases separating them. The CDR3 runs 13 residues. In germline, CDR1 is SGHNT, CDR2 YENEEA.

The rearrangement joins TRBV27 to TRBJ2-6; D possibly uses TRBD1 or TRBD2 (5 bases each). The germline V and J ends were trimmed by 7 bases and 4 bases, with 11 bases remaining between them. The CDR3 runs 14 residues. CDR1 and CDR2 from the germline V gene are MNHEY and SMNVEV (reference sequence). The CDR3 reads CASMGVSGANVLTF. As DNA, the CDR3 is TGTGCCAGCATGGGGGTCTCCGGGGCCAACGTCCTGACTTTC.

The chain carries TRBV28 and TRBJ1-4; D call uncertain. The germline V and J ends were trimmed by 5 bases and 6 bases, with 13 bases remaining between them. Germline V gene data show CDR1 as MDHEN and CDR2 as SYDVKM. The CDR3 spans 14 residues. DNA of the CDR3: TGTGCCAGCAGTGCGGGAGATAGGCATGAAAAACTGTTTTTT. Translating it yields CASSAGDRHEKLFF.

The rearrangement links TRBV27 to TRBJ2-3, with D possibly called TRBD1 or TRBD2 (5 bases each). CDR1 and CDR2 (germline): MNHEY, SMNVEV (reference sequence). The CDR3 has 15 amino acids. Trimming cost V 7 bases and J 1 base, with 15 bases left between them. The CDR3 coding sequence is TGTGCCAGCAAATCCCCGCTGGGGGGCACAGATACGCAGTATTTT. It codes for CASKSPLGGTDTQYF.

The rearrangement joins TRBV28 to TRBJ2-2, with 10 bases that match TRBD1. Germline lookup yields CDR1 MDHEN and CDR2 SYDVKM. The CDR3 spans 15 residues. With V trimmed by 6 bases and J by 4 bases, 5 bases remained unmatched. CDR3 sequence: CASSHRTGGTGELFF. Here the CDR3 DNA reads TGTGCCAGCAGCCATCGGACAGGGGGCACCGGGGAGCTGTTTTTT.

This rearrangement joins TRBV11-2 to TRBJ2-1; the match to TRBD1 covers 10 bases. V trimming: 5 bases; J trimming: 2 bases; junction bases outside the gene matches: 3. The V gene's germline CDR1 is SGHAT and CDR2 FQNNGV. The CDR3 has 15 residues. The CDR3 protein is CASSPGQGPYNEQFF. As DNA, the CDR3 is TGTGCCAGCAGCCCGGGACAGGGGCCCTACAATGAGCAGTTCTTC.

The CDR3 coding sequence is TGTGCCAGTAGTAGGATCGCGGGAGGGAACACAGATACGCAGTATTTT. This encodes CASSRIAGGNTDTQYF. This sequence joins TRBV19 and TRBJ2-3, with 9 positions matching TRBD2. Trimming took 4 bases from V and 2 from J; bases not matched to a gene: 7. The CDR3 is 16 residues long. In germline, CDR1 is LNHDA, CDR2 SQIVND (reference sequence).

This chain joins TRBV10-3 and TRBJ1-2; 7 bases are a match to TRBD1. The CDR3 contains 16 residues. CDR1 and CDR2 (germline): ENHRY, SYGVKD. The V and J ends lost 2 bases and 0 bases, in that order; junction bases with no gene match: 6. DNA of the CDR3: TGTGCCATCAGTGAGAGGGACAGTCAACCTAACTATGGCTACACCTTC. This sequence encodes CAISERDSQPNYGYTF.

The sample holds a few counts of this clone. This sequence joins TRBV4-3 and TRBJ2-1; D remains ambiguous. The CDR3 spans 17 residues. V was pared by 7 bases and J by 0 bases, with 19 bases between. Germline V gene lookup returns CDR1 LGHNA and CDR2 YSLEER. CDR3 bases: TGCGCCAGCAACCTTAACTTGGACGGATTCTCCTACAATGAGCAGTTCTTC. Amino acid sequence: CASNLNLDGFSYNEQFF.

This clone was observed a handful of times. The gene calls are TRBV7-2 and TRBJ2-7; D gene ambiguous. CDR1 is SGHTA and CDR2 is FQGNSA in the germline V gene. The CDR3 is 11 amino acids. Deletions cut 5 bases from V and 5 bases from J, with 7 bases between. Here the CDR3 DNA reads TGTGCCAGCAGCAGGGTTGACGAGCAGTACTTC. It codes for CASSRVDEQYF.

Only a few counts were recorded for this clone. This chain joins TRBV7-3 and TRBJ2-1; 7 nucleotides agree with TRBD2. CDR1 and CDR2 from the germline V gene are SGHTA and FQGTGA. The J segment lost 8 bases and the V segment lost 5 bases, leaving 12 bases of the junction unmatched. The CDR3 contains 15 residues. As DNA, the CDR3 is TGTGCCAGCAGCCTACTGGTGGGAGGGCCCTATGAGCAGTTCTTC. Protein product: CASSLLVGGPYEQFF. The entire variable domain, with the rest obtained from reference TRBV7-3 and TRBJ2-1, is as follows: GAGVSQTPSNKVTEKGKYVELRCDPISGHTALYWYRQSLGQGPEFLIYFQGTGAADDSGLPNDRFFAVRPEGSVSTLKIQRTERGDSAVYLCASSLLVGGPYEQFFGPGTRLTVL.

This clone was detected only a few times. J is TRBJ2-5 and V is TRBV4-3; a possible D gene is TRBD2 (6 bases). CDR1 is LGHNA and CDR2 is YSLEER in the germline V gene. Between the trimmed V and J ends, which lost 2 bases and 4 bases, there was a span of 14 bases. The CDR3 length is 15 residues. CDR3 coding DNA: TGCGCCAGCAGCCAAAACCCGGGACTGGGAGAGACCCAGTACTTC. Its translation is CASSQNPGLGETQYF.

This clone turned up a few times. Here the CDR3 reads CASSLDTGELFF. In nucleotides, the CDR3 is TGTGCCAGCAGCCTAGACACCGGGGAGCTGTTTTTT. This chain joins TRBV9 and TRBJ2-2; unclear D gene. Trimming removed 4 bases at V and 3 bases at J, with 4 bases between. From germline, CDR1 is SGDLS and CDR2 YYNGEE. The CDR3 runs to 12 residues.

In its sample, this clone was seen a few times. The V call is TRBV6-1, the J call TRBJ2-6, with 8 bases fitting TRBD1. Germline V gives CDR1 MNHNS, CDR2 SASEGT. The CDR3 length is 15 residues. V shed 3 bases and J 2 bases; nucleotides not matched to a gene: 0. CDR3 DNA sequence: TGTGCCAGCAGTGACAGGGGGCCTGGGGCCAACGTCCTGACTTTC. This encodes CASSDRGPGANVLTF.

In this sample, this clone turned up a few times. The chain carries TRBV25-1 and TRBJ2-5; 9 nucleotides agree with TRBD2. The end of the DNA is better explained by TRBJ2-7, so the J call may be wrong. Germline V gives CDR1 MGHDK, CDR2 SYGVNS. CDR3 length: 14 amino acids. The CDR3: CASSESGRSYEQYF. In DNA, the CDR3 is TGTGCCAGCAGTGAAAGCGGGAGGTCCTACGAGCAGTACTTC.

This clone was counted a few times. The rearrangement links TRBV7-8 to TRBJ2-2; the D call may be TRBD1 or TRBD2 (5 bases each). V was pared by 3 bases and J by 6 bases, with 11 bases between. The CDR3 has 14 amino acids. Germline V gene data show CDR1 as SGHVS and CDR2 as FQNEAQ. The CDR3 here is CASSLSGTPGELFF. The CDR3 nucleotides read TGTGCCAGCAGCTTGTCCGGGACCCCCGGGGAGCTGTTTTTT.

This clone was observed a handful of times. V and J are TRBV27 and TRBJ2-7, with 11 bases aligning to TRBD2. Germline lookup yields CDR1 MNHEY and CDR2 SMNVEV (reference sequence). The CDR3 loop spans 20 amino acids. With 3 bases clipped from V and 0 bases from J, the junction kept 16 bases outside the gene matches. CDR3 coding DNA: TGTGCCAGCAGTTTCCTCCGCCCCTCTAGCGGGAGGTCGAGCTCCTACGAGCAGTACTTC. The encoded protein is CASSFLRPSSGRSSSYEQYF.

The V and J genes are TRBV18 and TRBJ2-5; TRBD2 agrees at 13 bases. Trimming cost V 2 bases and J 6 bases; bases outside gene matches: 3. Germline V lookup: CDR1 KGHSH, CDR2 LQKENI. The CDR3 totals 15 residues. The CDR3 here is CASSPGTSGTQTQYF. In DNA, the CDR3 is TGTGCCAGCTCACCAGGGACTAGCGGGACCCAGACCCAGTACTTC.

The chain is built from TRBV19 and TRBJ2-7; 8 bases line up with TRBD1. CDR1 and CDR2 from the germline V gene are LNHDA and SQIVND (reference sequence). With 3 bases clipped from V and 2 bases from J, the junction kept 6 bases outside the gene matches. The CDR3 has 15 amino acids. CDR3 coding DNA: TGTGCCAGTAGTATCTTACAGGGGGAACCCTACGAGCAGTACTTC. Protein sequence: CASSILQGEPYEQYF.

This clone was seen at least ten times. The genes are TRBV2 and TRBJ2-1; D is uncertain. This CDR3 is built from 10 residues. Germline CDR1 reads SNHLY; CDR2 reads FYNNEI. With 3 bases removed from V and 16 bases from J, the gap between germline ends came to 10 bases. CDR3 bases: TGTGCCAGCAGTGAGCTGTCAGAATTCTTC. The encoded protein is CASSELSEFF.

This chain joins TRBV5-4 and TRBJ2-5; 7 bases are shared with TRBD2. The germline CDR1 and CDR2 sequences are SGHNT and YYREEE (reference sequence). CDR3 length equals 13 residues. V shed 0 bases, J shed 5 bases, and the junction held 1 base outside the gene matches. CDR3 DNA sequence: TGTGCCAGCAGCTTGGTTAGCGGGGAGACCCAGTACTTC. Translated: CASSLVSGETQYF.

V and J are TRBV11-2 and TRBJ2-5, with D hard to call. V lost 7 bases and J 0 bases, leaving 6 bases between the germline ends. CDR3 size: 12 residues. CDR1 and CDR2 from the germline V gene are SGHAT and FQNNGV. The CDR3 loop reads CASTHYQETQYF. CDR3 coding DNA: TGTGCCAGCACCCACTACCAAGAGACCCAGTACTTC.

This chain links TRBV6-5 with TRBJ1-5; 7 bases map to TRBD1. The CDR3 consists of 15 residues. V lost 6 bases to trimming and J lost 5 bases; unmatched junction nucleotides: 10. Germline loops: CDR1 MNHEY, CDR2 SVGAGI. The CDR3 loop reads CASRPRQGVDQPQHF. The CDR3 DNA reads as TGTGCCAGCAGACCACGACAGGGTGTGGATCAGCCCCAGCATTTT.

The chain couples TRBV4-1 to TRBJ2-5; possible D gene TRBD2, 6 bases. Germline lookup yields CDR1 MGHRA and CDR2 YSYEKL. Trimming removed 0 bases from V and 5 bases from J, with 13 bases in between. The CDR3 length is 15 residues. CDR3 protein: CASSQDLGRQETQYF. CDR3 DNA sequence: TGCGCCAGCAGCCAAGATCTGGGGAGGCAGGAGACCCAGTACTTC.